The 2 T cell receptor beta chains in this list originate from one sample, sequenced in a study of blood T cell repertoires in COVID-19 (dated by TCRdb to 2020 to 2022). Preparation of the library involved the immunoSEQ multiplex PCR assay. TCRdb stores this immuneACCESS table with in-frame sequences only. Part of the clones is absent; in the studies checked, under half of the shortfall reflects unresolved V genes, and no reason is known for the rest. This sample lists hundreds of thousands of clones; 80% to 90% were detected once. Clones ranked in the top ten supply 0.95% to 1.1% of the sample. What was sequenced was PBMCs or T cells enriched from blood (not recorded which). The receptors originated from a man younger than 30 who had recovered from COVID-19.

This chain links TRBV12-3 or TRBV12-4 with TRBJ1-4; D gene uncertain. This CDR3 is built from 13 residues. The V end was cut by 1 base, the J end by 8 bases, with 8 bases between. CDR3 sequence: CASSLGLGEKLFF. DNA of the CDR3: TGTGCCAGCAGTTTAGGGCTAGGAGAAAAACTGTTTTTT.

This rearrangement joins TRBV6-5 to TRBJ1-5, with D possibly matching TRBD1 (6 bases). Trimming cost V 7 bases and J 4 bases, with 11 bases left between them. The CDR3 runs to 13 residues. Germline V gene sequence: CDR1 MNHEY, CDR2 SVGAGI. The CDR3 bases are TGTGCCAGCAAACAGGGAGAGAATCAGCCCCAGCATTTT. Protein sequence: CASKQGENQPQHF.